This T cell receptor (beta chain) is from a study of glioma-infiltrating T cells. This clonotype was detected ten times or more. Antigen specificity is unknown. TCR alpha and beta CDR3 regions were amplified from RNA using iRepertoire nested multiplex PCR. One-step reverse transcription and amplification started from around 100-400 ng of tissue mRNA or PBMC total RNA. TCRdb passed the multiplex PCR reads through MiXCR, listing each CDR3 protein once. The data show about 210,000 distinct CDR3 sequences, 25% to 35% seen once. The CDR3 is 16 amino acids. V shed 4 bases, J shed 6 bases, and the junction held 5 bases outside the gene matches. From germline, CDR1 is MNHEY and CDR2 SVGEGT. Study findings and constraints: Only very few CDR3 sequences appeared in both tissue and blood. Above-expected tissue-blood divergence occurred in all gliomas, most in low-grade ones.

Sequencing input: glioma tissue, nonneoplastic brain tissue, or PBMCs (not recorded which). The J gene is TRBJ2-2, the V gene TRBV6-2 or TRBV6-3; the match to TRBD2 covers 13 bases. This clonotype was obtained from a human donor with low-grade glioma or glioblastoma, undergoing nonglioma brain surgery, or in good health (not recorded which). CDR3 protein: CASSSRLAGGPGELFF. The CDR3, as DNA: TGTGCCAGCAGTTCTCGACTAGCGGGAGGTCCCGGGGAGCTGTTTTTT.